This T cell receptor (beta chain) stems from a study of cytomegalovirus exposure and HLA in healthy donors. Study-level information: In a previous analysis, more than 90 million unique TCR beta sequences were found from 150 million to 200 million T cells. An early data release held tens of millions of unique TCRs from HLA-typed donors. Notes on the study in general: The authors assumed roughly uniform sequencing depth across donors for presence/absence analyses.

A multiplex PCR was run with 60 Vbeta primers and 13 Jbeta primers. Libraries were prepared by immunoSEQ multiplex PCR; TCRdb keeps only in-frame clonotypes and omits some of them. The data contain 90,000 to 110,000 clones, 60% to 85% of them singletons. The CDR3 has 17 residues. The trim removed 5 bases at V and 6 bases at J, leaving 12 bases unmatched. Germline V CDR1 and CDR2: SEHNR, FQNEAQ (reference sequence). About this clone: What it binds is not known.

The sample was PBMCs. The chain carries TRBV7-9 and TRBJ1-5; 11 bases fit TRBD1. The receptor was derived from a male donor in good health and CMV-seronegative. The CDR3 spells CASSHQGQGDFSQPQHF. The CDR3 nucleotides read TGTGCCAGCAGCCACCAGGGACAGGGGGATTTCAGTCAGCCCCAGCATTTT.